One sample yielded the 24 T cell receptor beta chains listed below, sequenced in a study of PD-1 blockade in classical Hodgkin lymphoma. All the patients suffered relapse after autologous stem cell transplantation, and brentuximab vedotin exposure differed. TCRdb keeps only in-frame clones here, not all; method: immunoSEQ multiplex PCR. Of about 30,000 clones in the sample, over 70% were seen once. Sample: peripheral blood mononuclear cells (PBMCs), taken before the second cycle of nivolumab. These receptors were obtained from a human donor with classical Hodgkin lymphoma.

This clone was detected a few times. This rearrangement joins TRBV7-2 to TRBJ2-5; 8 bases are shared with TRBD2. The V and J ends lost 5 bases and 0 bases, in that order; junction bases with no gene match: 2. The CDR3 spans 14 residues. Germline loops: CDR1 SGHTA, CDR2 FQGNSA. The CDR3 protein is CASSQRGYQETQYF. As DNA, the CDR3 is TGTGCCAGCAGCCAGCGGGGGTACCAAGAGACCCAGTACTTC.

The chain is built from TRBV29-1 and TRBJ2-3; 9 bases are shared with TRBD1. The trim removed 7 bases at V and 12 bases at J, leaving 5 bases unmatched. The CDR3 loop spans 10 amino acids. Germline V lookup: CDR1 SQVTM, CDR2 ANQGSEA. CDR3 sequence: CSAGDRVQYF. CDR3 in DNA: TGCAGCGCCGGGGACAGGGTACAGTATTTT.

V and J are TRBV9 and TRBJ2-3; D is ambiguous. V shed 3 bases and J shed 0 bases, with 8 bases lying between them. Germline CDR1 is SGDLS and CDR2 is YYNGEE. The CDR3 runs to 14 residues. The CDR3 region is CASSGSSSTDTQYF. The CDR3 DNA follows: TGTGCCAGCAGCGGGAGCTCTAGCACAGATACGCAGTATTTT.

In DNA form, the CDR3 reads TGCGCCAGCAGCCAAGGGGAACCTAGCGAGATTAGCACAGATACGCAGTATTTT. Its protein product is CASSQGEPSEISTDTQYF. This chain connects TRBV4-1 to TRBJ2-3, with D tentatively TRBD2 (6 bases). V lost 1 base and J lost 0, with 17 bases in between. Per germline, CDR1 MGHRA and CDR2 YSYEKL. The CDR3 runs to 18 residues.

This clone was picked up a small number of times. V is TRBV7-2 and J is TRBJ2-7; D is unresolved. CDR1 SGHTA and CDR2 FQGNSA come from the germline V gene. Trimming took off 2 bases at V and 7 bases at J, with 9 bases between the two ends. The CDR3 has 12 amino acids. CDR3 in amino acids: CASSLTLREQYF. CDR3 in DNA: TGTGCCAGCAGCTTAACCCTCCGGGAGCAGTACTTC.

This clone has just a few counts. CDR3 in amino acids: CASSEATGSNYGYTF. The CDR3 DNA follows: TGTGCCAGCAGTGAAGCCACAGGCTCTAACTATGGCTACACCTTC. The chain recombines TRBV6-1 with TRBJ1-2, with D maybe TRBD1 (5 bases). Germline values: CDR1 MNHNS, CDR2 SASEGT. The ends were cut back, 0 bases at V and 0 bases at J, with 8 bases in the middle. The CDR3 runs 15 residues.

The chain has TRBV5-1 and TRBJ2-7; 7 nucleotides match TRBD2. CDR3 length equals 15 residues. With V trimmed by 4 bases and J by 2 bases, 9 bases remained unmatched. The V gene's germline CDR1 is SGHRS and CDR2 YFSETQ. The CDR3 loop is CASSAGGAGAYEQYF. The DNA of the CDR3 is TGCGCCAGCAGCGCCGGTGGGGCGGGAGCCTACGAGCAGTACTTC.

This sequence joins TRBV9 and TRBJ2-7, with TRBD2 matching 8 bases. The CDR3 runs 14 residues. V shed 2 bases, J shed 5 bases, and the junction held 6 bases outside the gene matches. The germline V gene encodes CDR1 SGDLS and CDR2 YYNGEE. CDR3 sequence: CASSVGAGAHEQYF. The CDR3 nucleotides are TGTGCCAGCAGCGTGGGAGCGGGAGCCCACGAGCAGTACTTC.

This clone has only a few counts. The chain couples TRBV7-8 to TRBJ2-7; D is perhaps TRBD1 (5 bases). This CDR3 has 14 amino acids. Deletions cut 1 base from V and 2 bases from J, with 9 bases between. Per the germline V gene, CDR1 is SGHVS and CDR2 is FQNEAQ. The CDR3 coding sequence is TGTGCCAGCAGCTTAGTCTGGGGCGCCTACGAGCAGTACTTC. Its translation: CASSLVWGAYEQYF.

The V call is TRBV7-2, the J call TRBJ2-3; 7 nucleotides agree with TRBD2. V was clipped by 4 bases and J by 9 bases; unmatched bases: 4. The CDR3 has 12 amino acids. Germline assignment: CDR1 SGHTA and CDR2 FQGNSA. The DNA for the CDR3 is TGTGCCAGCAGCTATGGGAGGGACACGCAGTATTTT. Translating gives CASSYGRDTQYF.

V is TRBV5-1 and J is TRBJ2-3, with 12 bases lining up with TRBD2. The CDR3 contains 16 residues. V was clipped by 4 bases and J by 0 bases; unmatched bases: 3. CDR1 is SGHRS, CDR2 YFSETQ, per germline. Here the CDR3 reads CASSPGLAGSTDTQYF. CDR3 in DNA: TGCGCCAGCAGCCCCGGACTAGCGGGGAGCACAGATACGCAGTATTTT. The whole variable domain, filled in from reference TRBV5-1 and TRBJ2-3, reads KAGVTQTPRYLIKTRGQQVTLSCSPISGHRSVSWYQQTPGQGLQFLFEYFSETQRNKGNFPGRFSGRQFSNSRSEMNVSTLELGDSALYLCASSPGLAGSTDTQYFGPGTRLTVL.

The rearrangement links TRBV9 to TRBJ2-6, with unresolved D. Trimming cost V 0 bases and J 0 bases, with 7 bases left between them. The CDR3 covers 16 residues. Per germline, CDR1 SGDLS and CDR2 YYNGEE. CDR3 bases: TGTGCCAGCAGCGTAGATTACAGCTCTGGGGCCAACGTCCTGACTTTC. This encodes CASSVDYSSGANVLTF.

The J gene is TRBJ2-7, the V gene TRBV6-6; 9 bases line up with TRBD2. The germline gives CDR1 MNHNY, CDR2 SVGAGI (reference sequence). This CDR3 region has 15 residues. Trimming cost V 7 bases and J 2 bases; bases outside gene matches: 9. CDR3 sequence reads: CASTIAGGETYEQYF. For the CDR3, the DNA is TGTGCCAGCACCATCGCGGGGGGGGAGACCTACGAGCAGTACTTC.

This clone was counted between two and nine times. The genes are TRBV27 and TRBJ2-3, with D unclear. The CDR3 runs 12 residues. Germline lookup yields CDR1 MNHEY and CDR2 SMNVEV (reference sequence). Trimming shortened V by 6 bases and J by 0 bases, and 4 bases separated the two germline ends. CDR3 bases: TGTGCCAGCAGGATCAGCACAGATACGCAGTATTTT. This codes for CASRISTDTQYF.

The chain carries TRBV7-9 and TRBJ2-7, with 11 bases matching TRBD2. The CDR3 is made up of 16 amino acids. Germline V gene data show CDR1 as SEHNR and CDR2 as FQNEAQ (reference sequence). With 2 bases clipped from V and 1 base from J, the junction kept 4 bases outside the gene matches. CDR3 loop: CASSLFRLAGSYEQYF. The CDR3 DNA is TGTGCCAGCAGCTTATTCCGACTAGCGGGGTCCTACGAGCAGTACTTC.

This chain joins TRBV7-8 and TRBJ1-3; D unclear. This CDR3 spans 12 amino acids. Trimming stripped 11 bases from V and 0 bases from J, with 8 bases between. Germline V CDR1 and CDR2: SGHVS, FQNEAQ. The CDR3 sequence: CASRASGNTIYF. DNA of the CDR3: TGTGCCTCCCGGGCCTCTGGAAACACCATATATTTT.

The rearrangement links TRBV19 to TRBJ2-3; D is possibly TRBD2 (7 bases). CDR1 is LNHDA and CDR2 is SQIVND in the germline V gene (reference sequence). V dropped 0 bases and J dropped 5 bases, with 15 bases sitting between them. The CDR3 covers 16 residues. In nucleotides, the CDR3 is TGTGCCAGTAGTATAGATCCCAACAGGGAGGGAGATACGCAGTATTTT. This sequence encodes CASSIDPNREGDTQYF.

A single count supports this clone. The chain employs TRBV4-3 and TRBJ1-2, with D unresolved. This CDR3 has 16 residues. The V gene's germline CDR1 is LGHNA and CDR2 YSLEER. Trimming left V 0 bases short and J 5 bases short, with 16 bases between. This CDR3 is CASSQEFELGRYGYTF. As DNA, the CDR3 is TGCGCCAGCAGCCAAGAATTTGAACTTGGGAGATATGGCTACACCTTC.

This chain links TRBV6-5 with TRBJ2-1; 10 nucleotides line up with TRBD1. The CDR3 runs 14 residues. CDR1 and CDR2 (germline): MNHEY, SVGAGI. The V and J ends lost 6 bases and 6 bases, in that order; junction bases with no gene match: 5. In DNA form, the CDR3 reads TGTGCCAGCAGGGGGACAGGGGACGTCAATGAGCAGTTCTTC. Amino acid sequence: CASRGTGDVNEQFF.

The chain recombines TRBV5-1 with TRBJ1-6; TRBD1 agrees at 7 bases. The CDR3 covers 14 residues. Trimming at V came to 2 bases and at J to 5 bases, leaving 1 base not matched to a gene. Germline loops: CDR1 SGHRS, CDR2 YFSETQ. The CDR3 spells CASSLQGHNSPLHF. The CDR3 DNA is TGCGCCAGCAGCTTACAGGGGCATAATTCACCCCTCCACTTT.

The chain has TRBV7-3 and TRBJ2-2; unclear D gene. Trimming removed 1 base at V and 7 bases at J, with 7 bases between. The V gene's germline CDR1 is SGHTA and CDR2 FQGTGA. CDR3 length: 13 amino acids. CDR3: CASSLNLVGELFF. The CDR3 coding sequence is TGTGCCAGCAGCTTAAATCTAGTCGGGGAGCTGTTTTTT.

This clone was detected once. V gene TRBV7-8 combines with J gene TRBJ2-1; 9 positions match TRBD2. There are 14 residues in the CDR3. The V and J ends lost 1 base and 9 bases, in that order; junction bases with no gene match: 4. In germline, CDR1 is SGHVS, CDR2 FQNEAQ. This CDR3 reads CASSLGGRAREQFF. Here the CDR3 DNA reads TGTGCCAGCAGCTTAGGCGGGAGGGCCCGTGAGCAGTTCTTC.

The rearrangement links TRBV4-3 to TRBJ2-1, with TRBD2 identical over 13 bases. Germline V gene sequence: CDR1 LGHNA, CDR2 YSLEER. The V gene end was trimmed by 4 bases and the J gene end by 7 bases; junction bases not matched to a gene: 4. CDR3 size: 15 residues. In nucleotides, the CDR3 is TGCGCCAGCAGCCCCTGGACTAGCGGGAGTAATGAGCAGTTCTTC. Protein product: CASSPWTSGSNEQFF.

The chain joins TRBV10-3 to TRBJ1-2; a possible D gene is TRBD1 (5 bases). CDR1 is ENHRY, CDR2 SYGVKD, per germline. V was clipped by 0 bases and J by 1 base, with 6 bases between them. The CDR3 spans 14 residues. The CDR3 spells CAISESTVNYGYTF. The CDR3 region has the DNA TGTGCCATCAGTGAGTCGACAGTTAACTATGGCTACACCTTC.